The T cell receptor beta chain under discussion was sequenced for a study of response to subunit inactivated influenza vaccine. Study results and limitations: The authors suggested that every seasonal influenza vaccination recruits few new T cells.

V lost 1 base to trimming and J lost 5 bases, with 14 bases between them. Germline-derived CDR1 and CDR2 are LGHDT and YNNKEL (reference sequence). The CDR3 has 15 amino acids. MiXCR, applied by TCRdb to the RT-PCR reads, yields one record per CDR3 protein. Seen here are hundreds of thousands of distinct CDR3 sequences, roughly 13% observed once, and the top ten hold 5.5% to 7%. Worth noting for this clonotype: Its antigen is currently unknown.

The chain carries TRBV3-1 and TRBJ2-5, with a weak D call TRBD2 (5 bases). This receptor was obtained from a man aged 50 or older who received an inactivated influenza vaccine. The source was PBMCs from blood, collected around two weeks before vaccination. CDR3 nucleotides: TGTGCCAGCAGCCAAGCTAGGACTCTGGGGGAGACCCAGTACTTC. Its protein product is CASSQARTLGETQYF.